Listed below are T cell receptor beta chains from one sample, sequenced in a study of T cells in Graves' hyperthyroidism and ophthalmopathy. A single record per CDR3 protein comes from TCRdb applying MiXCR to the multiplex PCR reads. This sample has 50,000 to 75,000 distinct CDR3 sequences; about 49% occur once, and the top ten carry around 12%. Sequenced input: blood. These receptors originate from a woman in her thirties with Graves' ophthalmopathy. CDR3s include the opening cysteine and the closing phenylalanine or tryptophan. Each record gives: D gene, V gene, clone size, J gene, CDR3 protein, CDR3 DNA. A D gene is named only where the DNA matches it firmly. Size values are once, few and many counts, or a class for expanded clones, and some rows have none.

>.|TRBV9|medium-sized|TRBJ2-1
CASSANNEQFF
TGTGCCAGCAGCGCAAACAATGAGCAGTTCTTC
>TRBD1|TRBV7-2|.|TRBJ2-7
CASSLSGTEDEQYF
TGTGCCAGCAGCCTCTCCGGGACAGAAGACGAGCAGTACTTC
>.|TRBV11-2|many|TRBJ1-3
CASSLEGFGNTIYF
TGTGCCAGCAGCTTAGAGGGGTTCGGAAACACCATATATTTT
>.|TRBV7-2|once|TRBJ1-2
CASSLTRGEYGYTF
TGTGCCAGCAGCTTAACCCGAGGAGAGTATGGCTACACCTTC
>.|TRBV5-1|.|TRBJ1-5
CASSSAVDETQHF
TGCGCCAGCAGCTCAGCAGTGGACGAGACCCAGCATTTT
>.|TRBV2|.|TRBJ2-7
CASSEVGPEQYF
TGTGCCAGCAGTGAAGTTGGTCCCGAGCAGTACTTC
>.|TRBV5-1|many|TRBJ2-2
CASSLGVAGELFF
TGCGCCAGCAGCCTAGGGGTTGCCGGGGAGCTGTTTTTT
>TRBD2|TRBV2|.|TRBJ2-7
CASMATGFKPPSGSGDEQYF
TGTGCCAGCATGGCAACAGGGTTTAAGCCCCCCAGCGGGAGCGGGGACGAGCAGTACTTC
>.|TRBV19|.|TRBJ1-4
CASRGQGDNEKLFF
TGTGCCAGTAGGGGGCAGGGTGATAATGAAAAACTGTTTTTT
>TRBD1|TRBV20-1|.|TRBJ1-5
CSAIGTGGSGNQPQHF
TGCAGTGCTATAGGGACAGGGGGCTCGGGCAATCAGCCCCAGCATTTT
>TRBD1|TRBV29-1|few|TRBJ1-5
CSVEAWDSPYSNQPQHF
TGCAGCGTTGAGGCGTGGGACAGCCCTTATAGCAATCAGCCCCAGCATTTT
>TRBD1|TRBV19|.|TRBJ1-2
CASSQTGFYYGYTF
TGTGCCAGTAGTCAGACAGGGTTCTACTATGGCTACACCTTC
>.|TRBV18|.|TRBJ1-1
CASSEGQFLEAFF
TGTGCCAGCTCGGAAGGACAATTCCTTGAAGCTTTCTTT
>TRBD2|TRBV2|many|TRBJ2-2
CASSVGSGMTGELFF
TGTGCCAGCAGTGTAGGTAGCGGGATGACCGGGGAGCTGTTTTTT
>.|TRBV7-9|.|TRBJ2-2
CASNGELFF
TGTGCCAGCAACGGGGAGCTGTTTTTT
>.|TRBV3-1|many|TRBJ1-3
CASSQGHSGNTIYF
TGTGCCAGCAGCCAAGGTCACTCTGGAAACACCATATATTTT
>.|TRBV5-4|many|TRBJ2-3
CASSLRVGTTDTQYF
TGTGCCAGCAGCTTGAGGGTGGGGACCACAGATACGCAGTATTTT
>.|TRBV9|.|TRBJ2-3
CASSVDGAGTQYF
TGTGCCAGCAGCGTAGACGGGGCGGGTACGCAGTATTTT
>TRBD2|TRBV29-1|medium-sized|TRBJ2-3
CSVEGSGTDTQYF
TGCAGCGTTGAAGGTAGCGGGACAGATACGCAGTATTTT
>.|TRBV20-1|.|TRBJ2-3
CSARRGTVHEQYF
TGCAGTGCTAGACGCGGGACAGTCCATGAGCAGTATTTT
>.|TRBV3-1|few|TRBJ1-1
CASSLLRGMRTEAFF
TGTGCCAGCAGCTTACTCAGAGGGATGAGGACTGAAGCTTTCTTT
>.|TRBV7-8|.|TRBJ2-1
CASSLALDSEQFF
TGTGCCAGCAGCTTAGCTTTAGACAGTGAGCAGTTCTTC
>TRBD1|TRBV4-2|many|TRBJ1-2
CASSQDQGADYGYTF
TGTGCCAGCAGCCAAGATCAGGGGGCGGACTATGGCTACACCTTC
>TRBD1|TRBV20-1|.|TRBJ2-5
CSVRTGGGETQYF
TGCAGTGTTCGGACAGGGGGCGGGGAGACCCAGTACTTC
>.|TRBV5-1|many|TRBJ2-7
CASSGRYEQYF
TGCGCCAGTTCTGGACGATACGAGCAGTACTTC
>TRBD2|TRBV12-3/TRBV12-4|many|TRBJ2-5
CASSLGLDETQYF
TGTGCCAGCAGTTTGGGACTAGATGAGACCCAGTACTTC
>.|TRBV15|.|TRBJ2-6
CATSRDQSSGANVLTF
TGTGCCACCAGCAGAGACCAGAGCTCTGGGGCCAACGTCCTGACTTTC
>TRBD1|TRBV20-1|many|TRBJ1-2
CSARGSPGQGVRGYTF
TGCAGTGCTAGAGGCTCTCCGGGACAGGGTGTGAGGGGCTACACCTTC
>.|TRBV2|.|TRBJ1-3
CASSDLFVDGGNTIYF
TGTGCCAGCAGTGATTTATTCGTGGACGGTGGAAACACCATATATTTT
>.|TRBV5-1|many|TRBJ2-7
CASSSSYEQYF
TGCGCCAGCAGCTCTTCTTACGAGCAGTACTTC
>.|TRBV7-9|.|TRBJ2-1
CAGSLEGSYNEEFF
TGTGCCGGCAGCTTAGAGGGAAGCTACAATGAGGAGTTCTTC
>TRBD2|TRBV9|once|TRBJ2-7
CASSKGLPNAYEQYF
TGTGCCAGCAGCAAGGGACTACCCAACGCCTACGAGCAGTACTTC
>.|TRBV20-1|many|TRBJ2-7
CSATDFSYEQYF
TGCAGTGCAACGGACTTCTCCTACGAGCAGTACTTC
>.|TRBV6-5|many|TRBJ1-1
CASFGITNTEAFF
TGTGCCAGCTTTGGGATAACGAACACTGAAGCTTTCTTT
>.|TRBV28|few|TRBJ1-1
CASTRGGPNTEAFF
TGTGCCAGCACCAGAGGGGGACCGAACACTGAAGCTTTCTTT
>.|TRBV4-1|.|TRBJ2-1
CASSQGHEQFF
TGCGCCAGCAGCCAAGGCCATGAGCAGTTCTTC